These 9 T cell receptor beta chains were all obtained from the same sample, sequenced in a study of T-cell memory formation after mild COVID-19. TCRdb passed the 5' RACE reads through MiXCR, listing each CDR3 protein once. The data contain 300,000 or so distinct CDR3 sequences, roughly 15% of them seen just once; the ten biggest clones take up roughly 22%. The sequenced sample consisted of PBMCs or a T cell subset sorted from them (not recorded which). The origin of the receptors is a man aged 18 to 30 who had mild COVID-19 (a few samples of this study predate the infection). Cell type and time point are not known.

This chain joins TRBV19 and TRBJ1-5; 12 nucleotides align to TRBD1. CDR3 length: 15 amino acids. Germline V CDR1 and CDR2: LNHDA, SQIVND (reference sequence). V trimming: 10 bases; J trimming: 5 bases; junction bases outside the gene matches: 9. CDR3 in amino acids: CATWDRGRVDQPQHF. CDR3 DNA: TGTGCCACATGGGACAGGGGGCGCGTGGATCAGCCCCAGCATTTT.

V usage is TRBV7-2 and J usage is TRBJ2-1; D is possibly TRBD1 (5 bases). The length of the CDR3 is 12 residues. Per germline, CDR1 SGHTA and CDR2 FQGNSA. Trimming removed 6 bases from V and 14 bases from J, with 17 bases in between. The CDR3 sequence is CASSPYQGIEFF. The DNA of the CDR3 is TGTGCCAGCAGTCCCTATCAGGGTATCGAGTTCTTC.

The chain carries TRBV20-1 and TRBJ1-1; no clear D. Germline CDR1 reads DFQATT; CDR2 reads SNEGSKA (reference sequence). The CDR3 is made up of 12 amino acids. The ends were cut back, 0 bases at V and 2 bases at J, with 4 bases in the middle. CDR3 region: CSAREPNTEAFF. The CDR3, as DNA: TGCAGTGCTAGAGAGCCAAACACTGAAGCTTTCTTT.

The chain is built from TRBV27 and TRBJ2-4, with TRBD1 identical over 11 bases. The CDR3 runs to 16 residues. Germline CDR1 and CDR2: MNHEY and SMNVEV (reference sequence). With V trimmed by 3 bases and J by 5 bases, 6 bases remained unmatched. This chain's CDR3 is CASSLSGTGGENIQYF. As DNA, the CDR3 is TGTGCCAGCAGTTTGTCCGGGACAGGGGGTGAAAACATTCAGTACTTC.

This clonotype was recorded a few times. This chain joins TRBV12-3 or TRBV12-4 and TRBJ2-7; 9 bases align to TRBD1. Trimming at V came to 6 bases and at J to 9 bases, leaving 9 bases not matched to a gene. CDR3 size: 13 residues. In DNA form, the CDR3 reads TGTGCCAGCAGCCCTACAGGGGGCGCCGTGCAGTACGTC. Its protein is CASSPTGGAVQYV.

The chain joins TRBV6-6 to TRBJ2-3; D is perhaps TRBD2 (5 bases). The V end lost 6 bases, the J end lost 10 bases, and 14 bases lay between the germline ends. CDR1 and CDR2 from the germline V gene are MNHNY and SVGAGI (reference sequence). The length of the CDR3 is 12 residues. CDR3 sequence reads: CASRTVREAQYF. In DNA, the CDR3 is TGTGCCAGCAGGACGGTTCGGGAAGCGCAGTATTTT.

This clonotype was observed many times. This chain connects TRBV20-1 to TRBJ2-7, with TRBD1 matching over 7 bases. Germline loops: CDR1 DFQATT, CDR2 SNEGSKA (reference sequence). This CDR3 comprises 12 residues. The junction had 1 base not matched to a gene; V was cut back by 3 bases and J by 2 bases. For the CDR3, the DNA is TGCAGTGCTAGGACAGGGACCTACGAGCAGTACTTC. This codes for CSARTGTYEQYF.

This clonotype was detected only a few times. The V gene is TRBV12-3 or TRBV12-4, the J gene TRBJ2-7; unclear D gene. The CDR3 totals 13 residues. V lost 6 bases and J lost 6, with 15 bases in between. The CDR3 DNA sequence: TGTGCCAGCAGCCTAGGTGAGAGTCCCGAGCAGTACGTC. It codes for CASSLGESPEQYV.

The chain combines TRBV5-6 with TRBJ2-5; D call uncertain. There are 15 residues in the CDR3. V was clipped by 0 bases and J by 6 bases, with 15 bases between them. The germline gives CDR1 SGHDT, CDR2 YYEEEE. CDR3 DNA: TGTGCCAGCAGCTTGGTATCAGCCGTGTGGCAGACCCAGTACTTC. It translates to CASSLVSAVWQTQYF.